This T cell receptor (beta chain) was identified during a study of T cells in Graves' hyperthyroidism and ophthalmopathy. On this clonotype itself: What it recognizes is unknown.

Overall study results and limits: It was a median approximately 6.9 months before onset that the model predicted ophthalmopathy.

CDR1 SNHLY and CDR2 FYNNEI come from the germline V gene. CDR3 length: 14 amino acids. Germline trimming cut 7 bases from V and 2 bases from J; bases unmatched to any gene: 5. There were TCR beta CDR3 regions amplified from RNA transcripts. The HTBI primer set was used in a first-round RT-PCR of the TCR CDR3. A single record per CDR3 protein comes from TCRdb applying MiXCR to the multiplex PCR reads. The data hold 550,000 to 600,000 distinct CDR3 sequences, with just over 45% observed a single time. The TCR comes from an adult woman with Graves' disease, either hyperthyroidism or ophthalmopathy (not recorded which). This chain connects TRBV2 to TRBJ2-5; 9 bases line up with TRBD1. Sequencing was done on a sample of peripheral blood or thyroid tissue (not recorded which). The CDR3 reads CASNPGQGQETQYF. In DNA form, the CDR3 reads TGTGCCAGCAACCCTGGACAGGGGCAAGAGACCCAGTACTTC.